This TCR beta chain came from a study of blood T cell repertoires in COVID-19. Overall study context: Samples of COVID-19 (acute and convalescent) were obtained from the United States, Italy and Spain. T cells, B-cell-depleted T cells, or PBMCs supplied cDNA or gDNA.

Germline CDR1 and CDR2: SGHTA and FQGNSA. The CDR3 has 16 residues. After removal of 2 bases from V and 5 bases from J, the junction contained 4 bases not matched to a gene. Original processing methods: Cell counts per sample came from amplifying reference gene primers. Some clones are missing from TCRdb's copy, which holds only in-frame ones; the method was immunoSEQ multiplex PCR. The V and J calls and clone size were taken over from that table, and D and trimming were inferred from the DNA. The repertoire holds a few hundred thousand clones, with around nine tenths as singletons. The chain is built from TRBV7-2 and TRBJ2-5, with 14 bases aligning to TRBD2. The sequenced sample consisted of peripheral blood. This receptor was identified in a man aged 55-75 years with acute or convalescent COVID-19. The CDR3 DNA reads TGTGCCAGCAGCTTACGGACTAGCGGGGGGCCGGAGACCCAGTACTTC. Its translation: CASSLRTSGGPETQYF.